This T cell receptor beta chain emerged from a study of blood T cell repertoires in COVID-19. Method: immunoSEQ multiplex PCR; TCRdb's copy keeps in-frame clones and lacks some. Among 250,000 to 300,000 clones listed, 85% were seen once. CDR3 length: 15 amino acids. CDR1 SEHNR and CDR2 FQNEAQ come from the germline V gene (reference sequence). V was pared by 5 bases and J by 5 bases, with 11 bases of the junction left unmatched. The TCR sequence derives from a man aged 45-60 years with active or convalescent COVID-19. This rearrangement joins TRBV7-9 to TRBJ1-1; 7 bases agree with TRBD1. The sequencing input was peripheral blood. This CDR3 is CASSNRDRARTEAFF. DNA for the CDR3: TGTGCCAGCAGCAATAGAGACAGGGCTAGGACTGAAGCTTTCTTT.